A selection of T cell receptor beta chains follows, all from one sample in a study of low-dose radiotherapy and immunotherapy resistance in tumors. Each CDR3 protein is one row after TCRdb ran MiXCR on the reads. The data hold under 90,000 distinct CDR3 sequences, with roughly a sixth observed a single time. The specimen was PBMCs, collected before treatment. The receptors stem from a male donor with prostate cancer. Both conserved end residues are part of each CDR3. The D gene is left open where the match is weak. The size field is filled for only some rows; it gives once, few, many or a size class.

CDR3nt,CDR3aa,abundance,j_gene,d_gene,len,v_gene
TGTGCCAGTACCCGGGGGGTGGGTTTTGACGCAGATACGCAGTATTTT,CASTRGVGFDADTQYF,many,TRBJ2-3,TRBD2,16,TRBV19
TGTGCCATCAGTGAGGGGACTAACAAAAACATTCAGTACTTC,CAISEGTNKNIQYF,many,TRBJ2-4,TRBD2,14,TRBV10-3
TGTGCCAGTAGTATTAGGGTCGAGCGGGGGGGCAATGAGCAGTTCTTC,CASSIRVERGGNEQFF,many,TRBJ2-1,TRBD2,16,TRBV19
TGCGCCAGCAGCTTGTTTGGCGGGGGAGAAAACACCGGGGAGCTGTTTTTT,CASSLFGGGENTGELFF,NA,TRBJ2-2,TRBD2,17,TRBV5-1
TGTGCCAGCAGTTACACCCTCAGTTCCGGGGAGCTGTTTTTT,CASSYTLSSGELFF,many,TRBJ2-2,NA,14,TRBV6-6
TGTGCCAGCAGTTCTAGACAGGGCTATGGCTACACCTTC,CASSSRQGYGYTF,many,TRBJ1-2,TRBD1,13,TRBV2
TGTGCCATCAGTGAGTCCCGACCGGGACAATATAACAATGAGCAGTTCTTC,CAISESRPGQYNNEQFF,many,TRBJ2-1,NA,17,TRBV10-3
TGTGCCAGCAGTTCGACAGCATCTTACTACGAGCAGTACTTC,CASSSTASYYEQYF,many,TRBJ2-7,NA,14,TRBV12-3/TRBV12-4
TGTGCCAGCAGCGCCATGGAAGAGACCCAGTACTTC,CASSAMEETQYF,many,TRBJ2-5,NA,12,TRBV9
TGTGCCAGCAGCCTGACACGGGCCGGGGAGCTGTTTTTT,CASSLTRAGELFF,many,TRBJ2-2,NA,13,TRBV11-3
TGTGCCAGCAGCGTAGGGGGGGGCAGGAACACCGGGGAGCTGTTTTTT,CASSVGGGRNTGELFF,many,TRBJ2-2,NA,16,TRBV9
TGTGCCTGGAGTGTATCCCTCACAGATACGCAGTATTTT,CAWSVSLTDTQYF,many,TRBJ2-3,NA,13,TRBV30
TGTGCCAGCAGCCAACTGATCCAGCCCCTGCAATTT,CASSQLIQPLQF,once,TRBJ1-5,NA,12,TRBV3-1
TGTGCCAGCTCACAACAGTTACAGGGCGATGGGGAAAAACTGTTTTTT,CASSQQLQGDGEKLFF,many,TRBJ1-4,NA,16,TRBV18
TGTGCCAGCAATCCCCCCGGGGGGAACACTGAAGCTTTCTTT,CASNPPGGNTEAFF,many,TRBJ1-1,NA,14,TRBV6-5
TGCGCCAGCAGCCCGGGAGGGAGCGGGGGGTACAATGAGCAGTTCTTC,CASSPGGSGGYNEQFF,many,TRBJ2-1,TRBD2,16,TRBV4-1
TGTGCCACCAGCAAAGAGGTAGCGGGGGGTCGCACCGGTTCTTCAGATACGCAGTATTTT,CATSKEVAGGRTGSSDTQYF,many,TRBJ2-3,TRBD2,20,TRBV15
TGTGCCTGGGATAGGATGATCGGTCCCACCGGGGAGCTGTTTTTT,CAWDRMIGPTGELFF,few,TRBJ2-2,NA,15,TRBV30
TGCGCCAGCAGCTTGGTCCGGGGCGAGGGCTACACCTTC,CASSLVRGEGYTF,NA,TRBJ1-2,NA,13,TRBV5-1
TGCGCCAGCAGGGTCCGGGGGCCCCAAAAGACCCAGTACTTC,CASRVRGPQKTQYF,many,TRBJ2-5,NA,14,TRBV10-2
TGTGCCAGCAGCACCGAAGATACGCAGTATTTT,CASSTEDTQYF,many,TRBJ2-3,NA,11,TRBV13
TGTGCCAGCAGTGAAGGCAGGGCTATTTCCTACGAGCAGTACTTC,CASSEGRAISYEQYF,many,TRBJ2-7,NA,15,TRBV6-1
TGTGCCAGCAGACTAAGCACGGGGGTCTCTGGGGCCAACGTCCTGACTTTC,CASRLSTGVSGANVLTF,many,TRBJ2-6,NA,17,TRBV13
TGTGCCAGCAGCTTCCCGGTGGGGGGGAGCAATGAGCAGTTCTTC,CASSFPVGGSNEQFF,few,TRBJ2-1,TRBD2,15,TRBV7-6
TGTGCCGGTTCGATGGGGGGGCTCACTGAAGCTTTCTTT,CAGSMGGLTEAFF,many,TRBJ1-1,NA,13,TRBV12-3/TRBV12-4
TGTGCCAGCAGCGACCTAACAGGGAGTTCACCCCTCCACTTT,CASSDLTGSSPLHF,many,TRBJ1-6,NA,14,TRBV5-4
TGTGCCAGCCACGACGGGTATTTAACCGTAAGCAATCAGCCCCAGCATTTT,CASHDGYLTVSNQPQHF,many,TRBJ1-5,NA,17,TRBV19
TGTGCCAGCAGCAGAAGACAGGGGGCCGAGACCCAGTACTTC,CASSRRQGAETQYF,medium-sized,TRBJ2-5,TRBD1,14,TRBV11-3
TGTGCCAGCAGGCATATTTCCGGGGAGCTGTTTTTT,CASRHISGELFF,many,TRBJ2-2,NA,12,TRBV12-3/TRBV12-4
TGTGCCAGCAGCTCTTCGGCAGTGGCCTACGAGCAGTACTTC,CASSSSAVAYEQYF,few,TRBJ2-7,NA,14,TRBV13